The 3 T cell receptor beta chains below all came from one sample that was sequenced in a study of OX40 agonist ivuxolimab in advanced cancers. Sequencing used immunoSEQ multiplex PCR; TCRdb keeps in-frame clones, though not all of them. The data hold tens of thousands of clones, with approximately 80% observed a single time. Source: CD4+ or CD8+ T cells sorted from blood, taken in a trial of the OX40 agonist ivuxolimab. These receptor sequences come from an adult with an advanced solid tumor such as melanoma, head and neck, liver or kidney cancer.

This clone came up once. The rearrangement uses TRBV19 and TRBJ2-2; D gene uncertain. The CDR3 runs 12 residues. Trimming took off 9 bases at V and 0 bases at J, with 5 bases between the two ends. In germline, CDR1 is LNHDA, CDR2 SQIVND (reference sequence). The CDR3 is CASDPNTGELFF. The CDR3 coding sequence is TGTGCCAGCGATCCGAACACCGGGGAGCTGTTTTTT.

This clone was found a few times. The sample contains more than one DNA sequence encoding this CDR3. The CDR3 sequence is CASSNPRGGHTYEQYF. CDR3 nucleotides: TGTGCCAGTAGTAACCCCCGGGGGGGGCATACCTACGAGCAGTACTTC. The chain combines TRBV19 with TRBJ2-7; 8 nucleotides align to TRBD2. Trimming cost V 4 bases and J 2 bases; bases outside gene matches: 10. This CDR3 is built from 16 residues. CDR1 and CDR2 from the germline V gene are LNHDA and SQIVND (reference sequence).

The CDR3 is CASSQGLSGYGYTF. The CDR3 DNA reads TGTGCCAGCTCACAGGGACTGTCGGGCTATGGCTACACCTTC. The V call is TRBV18, the J call TRBJ1-2, with a weak D call TRBD1 (5 bases). There are 14 residues in the CDR3. Trimming took off 4 bases at V and 4 bases at J, with 13 bases between the two ends. Looked up from germline, CDR1 is KGHSH and CDR2 is LQKENI.